This passage covers 30 T cell receptor beta chains from one sample sequenced in a study of Graves' ophthalmopathy and Graves' hyperthyroidism. RNA transcripts were the source from which TCR beta CDR3 regions were amplified. First-round RT-PCR with HTBI primers preceded a second-round multiplex PCR. One entry per CDR3 protein results from TCRdb running MiXCR on the multiplex PCR reads. The sample has hundreds of thousands of distinct CDR3 sequences, approximately 21% seen once. Sequencing was done on a sample of peripheral blood. The source of these receptors is a woman aged 18-29 years with stable Graves' hyperthyroidism.

The V call is TRBV11-2, the J call TRBJ1-1, with no clear D. V was cut by 1 base and J by 9 bases, with 9 bases left in between. The germline CDR1 and CDR2 sequences are SGHAT and FQNNGV. The CDR3 is made up of 12 amino acids. Here the CDR3 DNA reads TGTGCCAGCAGCTTAGCCGGGATTAAAGCTTTCTTT. Translating gives CASSLAGIKAFF.

This clonotype was detected ten times or more. The chain couples TRBV7-8 to TRBJ2-7, with 13 bases aligning to TRBD2. Germline CDR1 reads SGHVS; CDR2 reads FQNEAQ. The junction had 4 bases not matched to a gene; V was cut back by 3 bases and J by 5 bases. The CDR3 spans 15 residues. The CDR3 is CASSLRLAGGHEQYF. CDR3 sequence (DNA): TGTGCCAGCAGCTTGCGACTAGCGGGAGGCCACGAGCAGTACTTC.

The rearrangement links TRBV30 to TRBJ1-5, with 10 bases matching TRBD1. Looked up from germline, CDR1 is GTSNPN and CDR2 is SVGIG (reference sequence). The CDR3 covers 14 residues. V shed 1 base, J shed 6 bases, and the junction held 3 bases outside the gene matches. CDR3 coding DNA: TGTGCCTGGAGTGCAGGACAGGGGGGTCAGCCCCAGCATTTT. It yields the protein CAWSAGQGGQPQHF.

This clonotype was seen many times. The V and J genes are TRBV30 and TRBJ2-5; no clear D. Germline CDR1 and CDR2: GTSNPN and SVGIG (reference sequence). The ends were cut back, 2 bases at V and 1 base at J, with 8 bases in the middle. The CDR3 is 13 residues long. The CDR3 protein is CAWSRSVQETQYF. The CDR3 DNA follows: TGTGCCTGGAGTCGATCAGTCCAAGAGACCCAGTACTTC.

The genes are TRBV10-3 and TRBJ1-1; no clear D gene. There are 12 residues in the CDR3. CDR1 and CDR2 (germline): ENHRY, SYGVKD. Trimming took 11 bases from V and 1 from J, leaving 11 bases between them. The CDR3 DNA sequence: TGTGCCGCCGGACTCCAGAACACTGAAGCTTTCTTT. This encodes CAAGLQNTEAFF.

This clonotype was seen a few times. The chain couples TRBV12-3 or TRBV12-4 to TRBJ1-6, with 9 bases fitting TRBD1. The CDR3 length is 16 residues. The ends lost 4 bases at V and 5 bases at J; junction bases unmatched: 6. CDR3 sequence (DNA): TGTGCCAGCAGTTCCGGGACAGGGCTTCATAATTCACCCCTCCACTTT. Protein product: CASSSGTGLHNSPLHF.

The chain employs TRBV7-9 and TRBJ1-6; 7 nucleotides agree with TRBD1. After removal of 3 bases from V and 9 bases from J, the junction contained 5 bases not matched to a gene. CDR1 and CDR2 (germline): SEHNR, FQNEAQ (reference sequence). CDR3 length equals 14 residues. CDR3 loop: CASSLTGKGSPLHF. The CDR3 DNA sequence: TGTGCCAGCAGCTTGACAGGGAAAGGTTCACCCCTCCACTTT.

Ten or more counts support this clonotype. The chain links TRBV10-2 to TRBJ2-5; D unclear. The CDR3 has 13 amino acids. In germline, CDR1 is WSHSY, CDR2 SAAADI. Trimming took 7 bases from V and 2 from J, leaving 11 bases between them. CDR3: CASNPRLQETQYF. CDR3 DNA: TGCGCCAGCAATCCTCGATTACAAGAGACCCAGTACTTC.

This clonotype has at least ten counts. The chain combines TRBV27 with TRBJ1-2, with D perhaps matching TRBD1 (6 bases). With 4 bases removed from V and 4 bases from J, the gap between germline ends came to 13 bases. CDR1 is MNHEY and CDR2 is SMNVEV in the germline V gene (reference sequence). The CDR3 consists of 14 residues. In DNA form, the CDR3 reads TGTGCCAGCAGTTCATTACAGGGTATCTATGGCTACACCTTC. Amino acids: CASSSLQGIYGYTF.

CDR3 region: CASSPLGAGYTF. The CDR3 DNA is TGTGCCAGCAGTCCTCTGGGGGCTGGCTACACCTTC. The chain employs TRBV12-3 or TRBV12-4 and TRBJ1-2, with D maybe TRBD1 (6 bases). The V gene lost 5 bases and the J gene lost 7 bases, with 11 bases spanning the gap. This CDR3 spans 12 amino acids.

This clonotype occurred many times. The chain carries TRBV4-1 and TRBJ2-3, with 9 bases lining up with TRBD2. The germline V gene has CDR1 MGHRA and CDR2 YSYEKL. After removal of 4 bases from V and 1 base from J, the junction contained 0 bases not matched to a gene. The CDR3 covers 14 residues. As DNA, the CDR3 is TGCGCCAGCAGCCGGACTAGCGGCACAGATACGCAGTATTTT. Its protein is CASSRTSGTDTQYF.

V and J are TRBV24-1 and TRBJ1-2; the match to TRBD1 covers 9 bases. This CDR3 has 14 residues. The V gene end was trimmed by 4 bases and the J gene end by 8 bases; junction bases not matched to a gene: 7. Germline V CDR1 and CDR2: KGHDR, SFDVKD. The CDR3 region is CATSDRGQGGGYTF. The CDR3 DNA sequence: TGTGCCACCAGTGACCGGGGACAGGGTGGAGGCTACACCTTC.

The V and J genes are TRBV13 and TRBJ1-1, with 7 bases lining up with TRBD1. CDR3 length equals 14 residues. Germline values: CDR1 PRHDT, CDR2 FYEKMQ (reference sequence). After removal of 5 bases from V and 5 bases from J, the junction contained 8 bases not matched to a gene. The CDR3 nucleotides read TGTGCCAGCAGCGAAGGGGGCCGGAGAACTGAAGCTTTCTTT. Translating gives CASSEGGRRTEAFF.

This chain connects TRBV27 to TRBJ1-2; TRBD1 is a possible D gene (6 bases). V was trimmed by 4 bases and J by 6 bases, leaving 18 bases between them. Germline V lookup: CDR1 MNHEY, CDR2 SMNVEV (reference sequence). CDR3 size: 15 residues. The CDR3 DNA is TGTGCCAGCAGTTCTCTGTCCGGGACAATACATGGCTACACCTTC. Protein sequence: CASSSLSGTIHGYTF.

In its sample, this clonotype was seen a few times. A much bigger clone sits one base away, suggesting this may be a read error. The chain employs TRBV7-2 and TRBJ2-4; 9 nucleotides align to TRBD1. V lost 5 bases, J lost 11 bases, and 16 bases stayed unmatched. Looked up from germline, CDR1 is SGHTA and CDR2 is FQGNSA. The CDR3 totals 16 residues. The CDR3 loop reads CASSPRGQGTGDVQYF. For the CDR3, the DNA is TGTGCCAGCAGCCCACGGGGACAGGGTACGGGGGACGTTCAGTACTTC.

The chain has TRBV9 and TRBJ2-2; maybe TRBD1 (5 bases). The CDR3 has 16 residues. Trimming took 4 bases from V and 3 from J, leaving 16 bases between them. CDR1 and CDR2 (germline): SGDLS, YYNGEE. CDR3 nucleotides: TGTGCCAGCAGCAAGGGGATAAGAACGGACACCGGGGAGCTGTTTTTT. Its protein is CASSKGIRTDTGELFF.

This clonotype was recorded many times. Its ends do not fully match the called genes, so a read error is possible. The genes are TRBV12-3 or TRBV12-4 and TRBJ1-1; D not certain. The CDR3 has 15 amino acids. The CDR3 nucleotides read TGTGCCAGCAGCTTAGCCGGACTCATGAACACTGAAGCTTTCTTT. Protein product: CASSLAGLMNTEAFF.

The chain recombines TRBV14 with TRBJ1-6; D not certain. The CDR3 length is 15 residues. CDR1 SGHDN and CDR2 FVKESK come from the germline V gene. V gave up 1 base and J gave up 9 bases, with 13 bases separating them. CDR3 bases: TGTGCCAGCAGCCAAGGACCGGGGTATTTTTCACCCCTCCACTTT. It codes for CASSQGPGYFSPLHF.

This clonotype was counted ten times or more. The J gene is TRBJ2-7, the V gene TRBV20-1; D ambiguous. This CDR3 has 12 amino acids. Deletions cut 7 bases from V and 4 bases from J, with 14 bases between. CDR1 is DFQATT and CDR2 is SNEGSKA in the germline V gene (reference sequence). CDR3 DNA sequence: TGCAGTGTTGGGTCAGAGGCTTACGAGCAGTACTTC. Its translation is CSVGSEAYEQYF.

Remarks on this clonotype: As the CDR3 is not closed by the conserved phenylalanine or tryptophan, this likely results from a read error. The CDR3 DNA reads TGTGCCAGCAGTTTCCGGCTACAGAACACCGAAGCTTTCTAT. It codes for CASSFRLQNTEAFY. The J gene is TRBJ1-1, the V gene TRBV27; D is undetermined. CDR3 length: 14 residues. In germline, CDR1 is MNHEY, CDR2 SMNVEV (reference sequence).

There are many counts of this clonotype. The chain has TRBV6-6 and TRBJ2-5; maybe TRBD2 (6 bases). Between the trimmed V and J ends, which lost 0 bases and 4 bases, there was a span of 12 bases. Germline lookup yields CDR1 MNHNY and CDR2 SVGAGI (reference sequence). CDR3 size: 15 residues. As DNA, the CDR3 is TGTGCCAGCAGTTACTCTTACGGGAGCACAGAGACCCAGTACTTC. It encodes CASSYSYGSTETQYF.

This clonotype was counted between two and nine times. The genes are TRBV6-1 and TRBJ1-6; D unresolved. Germline-derived CDR1 and CDR2 are MNHNS and SASEGT. There are 12 residues in the CDR3. Between the trimmed V and J ends, which lost 5 bases and 13 bases, there was a span of 12 bases. The CDR3 region has the DNA TGTGCCAGCAGTTATCCAACTCCGCCCCTCCACTTT. The encoded protein is CASSYPTPPLHF.

In this sample, this clonotype turned up many times. The J gene is TRBJ1-1, the V gene TRBV30, with D unclear. Germline V lookup: CDR1 GTSNPN, CDR2 SVGIG (reference sequence). V was trimmed by 4 bases and J by 1 base, leaving 4 bases between them. The CDR3 length is 11 residues. In DNA, the CDR3 is TGTGCCTGGATGGGGAACACTGAAGCTTTCTTT. Translated: CAWMGNTEAFF. The whole variable domain, remainder taken from reference TRBV30 and TRBJ1-1, is SQTIHQWPATLVQPVGSPLSLECTVEGTSNPNLYWYRQAAGRGLQLLFYSVGIGQISSEVPQNLSASRPQDRQFILSSKKLLLSDSGFYLCAWMGNTEAFFGQGTRLTVV.

This chain uses TRBV7-8 with TRBJ2-7, with D hard to call. There are 15 residues in the CDR3. Germline CDR1 SGHVS, CDR2 FQNEAQ. The ends were cut back, 1 base at V and 1 base at J, with 11 bases in the middle. For the CDR3, the DNA is TGTGCCAGCAGCTTAGTTCCGTCGGCGTCCTACGAGCAGTACTTC. Protein product: CASSLVPSASYEQYF.

This clonotype has at least ten counts. CDR3 protein: CASSETLSSYEQYF. DNA for the CDR3: TGTGCCAGCAGTGAAACCCTTAGCTCCTACGAGCAGTACTTC. The chain has TRBV6-1 and TRBJ2-7; D remains unclear. The CDR3 loop spans 14 amino acids. Germline lookup yields CDR1 MNHNS and CDR2 SASEGT. Trimming cost V 2 bases and J 0 bases, with 8 bases left between them.

As regards this clonotype: Since a much larger clone is just one base distant, this may be a read error. The chain couples TRBV5-1 to TRBJ1-6; D may be TRBD1 (5 bases). Germline CDR1 and CDR2: SGHRS and YFSETQ. There are 13 residues in the CDR3. Trimming stripped 4 bases from V and 11 bases from J, with 13 bases between. This chain's CDR3 is CASSRDLRPPLHF. The CDR3 coding sequence is TGCGCCAGCAGCCGGGACCTCCGTCCACCCCTCCACTTT.

In its sample, this clonotype was seen many times. This chain uses TRBV12-3 or TRBV12-4 with TRBJ1-6, with TRBD1 matching 7 bases. The CDR3 spans 18 residues. Trimming took 6 bases from V and 0 from J; bases not matched to a gene: 11. DNA for the CDR3: TGTGCCAGCAGGATACGACAGGGACAAAGCTCCTATAATTCACCCCTCCACTTT. Protein sequence: CASRIRQGQSSYNSPLHF.

This clonotype was recorded at least ten times. J is TRBJ2-7 and V is TRBV7-2, with TRBD2 identical over 9 bases. Germline V gives CDR1 SGHTA, CDR2 FQGNSA. CDR3 length: 15 residues. With 5 bases clipped from V and 2 bases from J, the junction kept 7 bases outside the gene matches. The CDR3 here is CASSISGRSAYEQYF. The DNA of the CDR3 is TGTGCCAGCAGCATTAGCGGGAGATCAGCCTACGAGCAGTACTTC.

This clonotype occurred many times. The J gene is TRBJ1-5, the V gene TRBV19; maybe TRBD1 (5 bases). The V gene's germline CDR1 is LNHDA and CDR2 SQIVND (reference sequence). The CDR3 has 15 amino acids. Deletions cut 4 bases from V and 5 bases from J, with 15 bases between. CDR3 in amino acids: CASSTIRQRDQPQHF. The CDR3 DNA sequence: TGTGCCAGTAGTACCATTCGACAGAGAGATCAGCCCCAGCATTTT.

The sample holds many counts of this clonotype. CDR3 residues: CASREAGTMETQYF. The DNA of the CDR3 is TGCGCCAGCAGAGAGGCCGGGACTATGGAGACCCAGTACTTC. The rearrangement uses TRBV10-2 and TRBJ2-5; 7 bases line up with TRBD2. This CDR3 spans 14 amino acids. The junction had 9 bases not matched to a gene; V was cut back by 6 bases and J by 5 bases. The V gene's germline CDR1 is WSHSY and CDR2 SAAADI.